This T cell receptor beta chain was obtained from a study of blood T cell repertoires in COVID-19. Across the study: Samples taken during acute and convalescent COVID-19 were collected in the United States, Italy and Spain.

Clones were sequenced by immunoSEQ multiplex PCR, and TCRdb holds only the in-frame ones, with some missing. The sample contains roughly 110,000 clones, about four fifths of which appear only once. Specimen: peripheral blood. This TCR came from a woman in her fifties or sixties with acute or convalescent COVID-19.

The CDR3 region has the DNA TGTGCCAGCAGTTTATCCCTGGGACTAGCGGGAGGGACTAGCACAGATACGCAGTATTTT. Translation: CASSLSLGLAGGTSTDTQYF. The chain carries TRBV27 and TRBJ2-3; 16 bases line up with TRBD2. The CDR3 extends over 20 amino acids. The germline V gene encodes CDR1 MNHEY and CDR2 SMNVEV (reference sequence). J lost 0 bases, V lost 0 bases, and 6 bases had no gene match.